Each of the 10 T cell receptor beta chains below was sequenced from the same sample in a study of T cell responses to AZD1222 COVID-19 vaccine. Data came from immunoSEQ multiplex PCR; TCRdb stores just in-frame clones and leaves some out. Of under 150,000 clones detected, about 90% appear once; the ten largest clones hold 1.1%. Sequenced here: peripheral blood, sampled on day 0 of AZD1222 vaccination. All receptors come from an adult in good health.

This chain joins TRBV6-1 and TRBJ2-1; D ambiguous. V was trimmed by 1 base and J by 2 bases, leaving 9 bases between them. The CDR3 covers 15 residues. The V gene's germline CDR1 is MNHNS and CDR2 SASEGT. The CDR3 DNA sequence: TGTGCCAGCAGTGAAGTAAAGGGCACCTACAATGAGCAGTTCTTC. Protein sequence: CASSEVKGTYNEQFF.

The V and J genes are TRBV2 and TRBJ1-6, with D possibly being TRBD1 (5 bases). Germline lookup yields CDR1 SNHLY and CDR2 FYNNEI. The CDR3 loop spans 16 amino acids. Between the trimmed V and J ends, which lost 7 bases and 8 bases, there was a span of 21 bases. DNA of the CDR3: TGTGCCAGCACCCCAGGGACGTCGGGAAGAGATTCACCCCTCCACTTT. Translated, it gives CASTPGTSGRDSPLHF.

The V gene is TRBV5-1, the J gene TRBJ1-2; D is uncertain. Deletions cut 0 bases from V and 6 bases from J, with 9 bases between. The CDR3 is 13 amino acids. Per germline, CDR1 SGHRS and CDR2 YFSETQ. The CDR3: CASSLDGQNGYTF. The CDR3 DNA sequence: TGCGCCAGCAGCTTGGATGGGCAAAATGGCTACACCTTC.

The chain employs TRBV3-1 (or the pseudogene TRBV3-2) and TRBJ1-1; D gene ambiguous. V dropped 8 bases and J dropped 1 base, with 8 bases sitting between them. The length of the CDR3 is 12 residues. Germline V gene lookup returns CDR1 LGHDT and CDR2 YNNKEL (reference sequence). CDR3 nucleotide sequence: TGTGCCAGCGCGGAGCCGAACACTGAAGCTTTCTTT. Translating gives CASAEPNTEAFF.

The chain joins TRBV6-5 to TRBJ2-1; D is perhaps TRBD1 (5 bases). Trimming left V 0 bases short and J 2 bases short, with 8 bases between. Germline V lookup: CDR1 MNHEY, CDR2 SVGAGI. The CDR3 runs to 15 residues. CDR3 sequence (DNA): TGTGCCAGCAGTTACTCCTCGACAGCCTACAATGAGCAGTTCTTC. It yields the protein CASSYSSTAYNEQFF.

The chain employs TRBV19 and TRBJ1-5; 7 nucleotides agree with TRBD1. The ends lost 5 bases at V and 9 bases at J; junction bases unmatched: 10. There are 14 residues in the CDR3. CDR1 is LNHDA, CDR2 SQIVND, per germline (reference sequence). CDR3 DNA sequence: TGTGCCAGTAGTTGGACAGGCGGGCTACGGCCCCAGCATTTT. Translating it yields CASSWTGGLRPQHF.

The chain employs TRBV15 and TRBJ1-5; D is possibly TRBD1 (5 bases). Germline-derived CDR1 and CDR2 are LNHNV and YYDKDF (reference sequence). Between the trimmed V and J ends, which lost 5 bases and 2 bases, there was a span of 10 bases. The CDR3 extends over 14 amino acids. The CDR3, as DNA: TGTGCCACCAGCTCCCGGGACCGCAATCAGCCCCAGCATTTT. It is translated as CATSSRDRNQPQHF.

The V call is TRBV20-1, the J call TRBJ2-5, with TRBD1 matching 7 bases. Germline V CDR1 and CDR2: DFQATT, SNEGSKA (reference sequence). The trim removed 3 bases at V and 5 bases at J, leaving 6 bases unmatched. This CDR3 spans 13 amino acids. CDR3 amino acids: CSASRGGGETQYF. Written as DNA, the CDR3 is TGCAGTGCTAGTCGAGGGGGCGGGGAGACCCAGTACTTC.

J is TRBJ1-3 and V is TRBV20-1, with D maybe TRBD1 (5 bases). CDR1 and CDR2 from the germline V gene are DFQATT and SNEGSKA (reference sequence). The CDR3 extends over 15 amino acids. The V and J ends lost 3 bases and 2 bases respectively, with 14 bases between them. The CDR3 sequence: CSASDDQGAGNTIYF. CDR3 sequence (DNA): TGCAGTGCTAGTGATGACCAGGGCGCTGGAAACACCATATATTTT.

This clone was seen only once. J is TRBJ2-2 and V is TRBV7-8, with 14 bases identical to TRBD2. Looked up from germline, CDR1 is SGHVS and CDR2 is FQNEAQ. V was clipped by 2 bases and J by 6 bases; unmatched bases: 8. The CDR3 covers 18 residues. CDR3 nucleotides: TGTGCCAGCAGCTTACCGGGACTAGCGGGAGCACTGGCCGGGGAGCTGTTTTTT. Protein: CASSLPGLAGALAGELFF.